This T cell receptor (beta chain) emerged from a study of Ad26.COV2.S vaccination and SARS-CoV-2 variants. The overall study: Each vaccinee took Ad26.COV2.S intramuscularly, once or twice 56 days apart.

Sequencing used immunoSEQ multiplex PCR; TCRdb keeps in-frame clones, though not all of them. The sample has 350,000 to 550,000 clones; about 88% are singletons. Documented treatment: some 20 received Ad26.COV2.S at low or high dose, single or two shots; 5 received placebo; per-sample allocation not given. The investigators took samples on day 63 after the first vaccine or placebo injection. The vaccine delivered Wuhan-strain SARS-CoV-2 spike through an Ad26 vector. General study findings and limits: Vaccine recipients showed a spike-specific TCR breadth that was higher than in placebo recipients.

CDR3 size: 16 residues. Losses at the gene ends were 0 bases for V and 3 bases for J; bases not matched to a gene: 4. Germline CDR1 LGHNA, CDR2 YSLEER. To note about this clone: Its antigen remains unidentified.

The chain carries TRBV4-3 and TRBJ2-3; 9 bases agree with TRBD2. The sequencing here drew on peripheral blood, taken in a trial of Ad26.COV2.S vaccine versus placebo. The sequence was collected from a person aged 18-60 years who received the Ad26.COV2.S COVID-19 vaccine or a placebo. The CDR3 reads CASSQELAGGTDTQYF. Written as DNA, the CDR3 is TGCGCCAGCAGCCAAGAACTCGCGGGAGGGACAGATACGCAGTATTTT.